This T cell receptor (beta chain) was identified in a study of shared clonotypes between healthy human individuals. Study context: Ranging from 18 to 49 in age, donors were a couple of women and a few men. The study's findings and limits: The study generally estimated greater richness for naive than memory subsets.

To note about this clone: Its target is not known. One junction end does not reproduce the germline sequence, and a read error may be involved.

Germline V CDR1 and CDR2: SGHTA, FQGNSA. The CDR3 totals 15 residues. Here immunoSEQ multiplex PCR was the method, and the copy in TCRdb shows in-frame clones only, minus some. Of roughly 2.6 million clones listed, over 85% are singletons. The sequenced sample was naive CD4+ T cells sorted from blood. Subset denoted: CD45RA+ positively selected. The clonotype was recovered from a man younger than 35 in good health. This sequence joins TRBV7-2 and TRBJ1-4; 12 bases are a match to TRBD1. In DNA form, the CDR3 reads TGTGCCAGCAGCTCCCAGGGACAGGGGGCCCAAAATCTGTTTTTT. It is translated as CASSSQGQGAQNLFF. The variable domain in full, with the rest retrieved from reference TRBV7-2 and TRBJ1-4, is GAGVSQSPSNKVTEKGKDVELRCDPISGHTALYWYRQSLGQGLEFLIYFQGNSAPDKSGLPSDRFSAERTGGSVSTLTIQRTQQEDSAVYLCASSSQGQGAQNLFFGSGTQLSVL.